The 25 T cell receptor beta chains presented below share a single source sample, sequenced in a study of OX40 agonist ivuxolimab in advanced cancers. This table comes from immunoSEQ multiplex PCR, and its TCRdb copy is limited to in-frame clones, with some not included. The sample contains about 48,000 clones, 83% of which appear only once. Sequencing was performed on CD4+ or CD8+ T cells sorted from blood, taken in a trial of the OX40 agonist ivuxolimab. Source of these receptors: an adult with an advanced solid tumor such as melanoma, head and neck, liver or kidney cancer.

The rearrangement links TRBV7-2 to TRBJ2-7; 16 bases are shared with TRBD2. V was pared by 3 bases and J by 6 bases, with 2 bases of the junction left unmatched. Germline CDR1 reads SGHTA; CDR2 reads FQGNSA. The CDR3 length is 15 residues. CDR3 nucleotides: TGTGCCAGCAGCTTGGGACTAGCGGGGGGGCGCGAGCAGTACTTC. Translation: CASSLGLAGGREQYF.

The rearrangement uses TRBV7-2 and TRBJ1-2; no reliable D call. The CDR3 spans 12 residues. Between the trimmed V and J ends, which lost 1 base and 4 bases, there was a span of 4 bases. The germline CDR1 and CDR2 sequences are SGHTA and FQGNSA. CDR3 DNA: TGTGCCAGCAGCTTAGAATTCTATGGCTACACCTTC. Its translation is CASSLEFYGYTF. The whole variable domain, filled in from reference TRBV7-2 and TRBJ1-2, reads GAGVSQSPSNKVTEKGKDVELRCDPISGHTALYWYRQSLGQGLEFLIYFQGNSAPDKSGLPSDRFSAERTGGSVSTLTIQRTQQEDSAVYLCASSLEFYGYTFGSGTRLTVV.

This chain uses TRBV18 with TRBJ1-1; a weak D match, TRBD1 (6 bases). Trimming left V 5 bases short and J 1 base short, with 17 bases between. In germline, CDR1 is KGHSH, CDR2 LQKENI. CDR3 size: 16 residues. The CDR3 sequence is CASSVHGGAENTEAFF. The CDR3 region has the DNA TGTGCCAGCTCAGTACACGGGGGGGCGGAGAACACTGAAGCTTTCTTT.

This clone has only a few counts. This chain joins TRBV4-3 and TRBJ1-1; unclear D gene. CDR1 and CDR2 (germline): LGHNA, YSLEER. There are 13 residues in the CDR3. V lost 2 bases, J lost 1 base, and 5 bases lay in between. The DNA of the CDR3 is TGCGCCAGCAGCCAATTACCGAACACTGAAGCTTTCTTT. Its translation is CASSQLPNTEAFF.

The chain carries TRBV6-6 and TRBJ1-1; TRBD1 might be the D (6 bases). The CDR3 is made up of 13 amino acids. The V gene lost 1 base and the J gene lost 6 bases, with 9 bases spanning the gap. In germline, CDR1 is MNHNY, CDR2 SVGAGI (reference sequence). The CDR3 DNA is TGTGCCAGCAGTTACTTGGGGGCTGCTGAAGCTTTCTTT. This codes for CASSYLGAAEAFF.

This clone came up once. This chain joins TRBV9 and TRBJ2-7; perhaps TRBD2 as D (5 bases). Looked up from germline, CDR1 is SGDLS and CDR2 is YYNGEE. Trimming took 7 bases from V and 2 from J, leaving 16 bases between them. This CDR3 is 14 amino acids long. The CDR3 sequence is CASSKGGSAYEQYF. CDR3 bases: TGTGCCAGCTCAAAAGGAGGCTCAGCCTACGAGCAGTACTTC.

This chain uses TRBV7-9 with TRBJ2-5; TRBD2 aligns across 7 bases. In germline, CDR1 is SEHNR, CDR2 FQNEAQ (reference sequence). This CDR3 has 15 amino acids. J was trimmed by 10 bases and V by 3 bases; bases with no gene match: 14. CDR3 coding DNA: TGTGCCAGCAGCTTCCCGGGGGGACTAAGAGTGGGCCAGTACTTC. Translating gives CASSFPGGLRVGQYF.

The CDR3: CASSLAGMGNSPLHF. The CDR3 DNA follows: TGTGCCAGCAGCTTGGCCGGTATGGGCAATTCACCCCTCCACTTT. The V and J genes are TRBV5-4 and TRBJ1-6, with D unclear. The CDR3 totals 15 residues. Per the germline V gene, CDR1 is SGHNT and CDR2 is YYREEE (reference sequence). V was cut by 0 bases and J by 7 bases, with 11 bases left in between.

This clone was counted a few times. The rearrangement joins TRBV4-3 to TRBJ1-2, with TRBD1 identical over 8 bases. Unmatched junction bases numbered 4, after V lost 1 base and J lost 3 bases. The CDR3 contains 15 residues. Germline V gene sequence: CDR1 LGHNA, CDR2 YSLEER. The CDR3 is CASSQALQGDYGYTF. The CDR3 coding sequence is TGCGCCAGCAGCCAAGCCTTACAGGGGGACTATGGCTACACCTTC.

This clone was seen a single time. The chain carries TRBV4-1 and TRBJ2-3, with D perhaps TRBD1 or TRBD2 (5 bases each). Per the germline V gene, CDR1 is MGHRA and CDR2 is YSYEKL. The CDR3 runs 14 residues. V lost 3 bases and J 6 bases, leaving 13 bases between the germline ends. The DNA for the CDR3 is TGCGCCAGCAGCCATCGGGGCAGCCCGGATACGCAGTATTTT. Its protein product is CASSHRGSPDTQYF.

The chain uses TRBV6-6 and TRBJ1-6; D not certain. The germline V and J ends were trimmed by 7 bases and 0 bases, with 7 bases remaining between them. The length of the CDR3 is 14 residues. Per germline, CDR1 MNHNY and CDR2 SVGAGI (reference sequence). CDR3 residues: CASISNSYNSPLHF. Here the CDR3 DNA reads TGTGCCAGCATCTCGAACTCCTATAATTCACCCCTCCACTTT.

A single count supports this clone. This sequence joins TRBV5-1 and TRBJ2-1, with D unresolved. CDR1 is SGHRS, CDR2 YFSETQ, per germline. This CDR3 contains 13 residues. Trimming removed 2 bases from V and 4 bases from J, with 7 bases in between. CDR3: CASSLSQYNEQFF. The DNA for the CDR3 is TGCGCCAGCAGCTTAAGTCAGTACAATGAGCAGTTCTTC.

The chain couples TRBV10-1 to TRBJ2-3; D remains unclear. CDR1 and CDR2 from the germline V gene are WNHNN and SYGVQD (reference sequence). The CDR3 consists of 15 residues. Trimming removed 3 bases at V and 1 base at J, with 11 bases between. The CDR3 reads CASSDSAHRTDTQYF. Here the CDR3 DNA reads TGCGCCAGCAGTGACAGCGCTCATCGCACAGATACGCAGTATTTT.

The rearrangement joins TRBV19 to TRBJ2-5; the match to TRBD1 covers 7 bases. With 5 bases clipped from V and 3 bases from J, the junction kept 3 bases outside the gene matches. Looked up from germline, CDR1 is LNHDA and CDR2 is SQIVND (reference sequence). CDR3 length equals 13 residues. CDR3 nucleotide sequence: TGTGCCAGTAGTGTCGACAGGGAAGAGACCCAGTACTTC. This codes for CASSVDREETQYF.

J is TRBJ2-3 and V is TRBV2, with a weak D call TRBD1 (6 bases). The CDR3 is 13 residues long. V shed 7 bases and J shed 4 bases, with 12 bases lying between them. Per germline, CDR1 SNHLY and CDR2 FYNNEI. CDR3: CASIGGAADTQYF. The CDR3, as DNA: TGTGCCAGCATTGGGGGCGCGGCAGATACGCAGTATTTT.

The chain joins TRBV5-1 to TRBJ2-6, with D possibly matching TRBD2 (5 bases). Germline V gene lookup returns CDR1 SGHRS and CDR2 YFSETQ. The CDR3 sequence is 14 residues long. V lost 6 bases to trimming and J lost 5 bases, with 12 bases between them. The CDR3 DNA reads TGCGCCAGCAATCCCGGGATCCGGGCCAACGTCCTGACTTTC. Translating gives CASNPGIRANVLTF.

This rearrangement joins TRBV5-1 to TRBJ2-2; 8 bases align to TRBD1. With V trimmed by 0 bases and J by 2 bases, 3 bases remained unmatched. CDR1 and CDR2 from the germline V gene are SGHRS and YFSETQ. This CDR3 contains 16 residues. CDR3 DNA: TGCGCCAGCAGCTTGGCTGGACAGGGAAACACCGGGGAGCTGTTTTTT. It translates to CASSLAGQGNTGELFF.

In this sample, this clone turned up a few times. The CDR3 protein is CASSLAVGPRAFF. The CDR3 bases are TGTGCCAGCAGCTTAGCGGTGGGTCCCAGGGCTTTCTTT. The V call is TRBV7-2, the J call TRBJ1-1, with D uncertain. Trimming removed 0 bases at V and 11 bases at J, with 13 bases between. The CDR3 is 13 residues long. The germline V gene has CDR1 SGHTA and CDR2 FQGNSA.

The chain has TRBV6-1 and TRBJ1-5; D unresolved. The CDR3 has 14 residues. Trimming pared 6 bases from V and 1 base from J, leaving 10 bases between. Germline V gene lookup returns CDR1 MNHNS and CDR2 SASEGT. CDR3: CASSQGRSNQPQHF. The CDR3 DNA reads TGTGCCAGCAGCCAAGGGCGGAGCAATCAGCCCCAGCATTTT.

This sequence joins TRBV7-2 and TRBJ2-1; D gene unclear. The CDR3 is 13 residues long. The V gene's germline CDR1 is SGHTA and CDR2 FQGNSA. The V and J ends lost 5 bases and 2 bases respectively, with 7 bases between them. The CDR3 protein is CASSLEAYNEQFF. For the CDR3, the DNA is TGTGCCAGCAGCCTTGAAGCCTACAATGAGCAGTTCTTC.

The chain recombines TRBV18 with TRBJ2-5; D gene unclear. CDR3 size: 13 residues. The germline CDR1 and CDR2 sequences are KGHSH and LQKENI. V lost 1 base, J lost 2 bases, and 5 bases lay in between. In DNA, the CDR3 is TGTGCCAGCTCACCACAACGACAAGAGACCCAGTACTTC. Its translation is CASSPQRQETQYF.

The rearrangement joins TRBV10-3 to TRBJ1-4; D call uncertain. The V gene lost 8 bases and the J gene lost 1 base, with 8 bases spanning the gap. Germline V gene lookup returns CDR1 ENHRY and CDR2 SYGVKD. CDR3 length: 13 amino acids. DNA of the CDR3: TGTGCCATCGGAACGGAAACTAATGAAAAACTGTTTTTT. Its protein product is CAIGTETNEKLFF.

V is TRBV18 and J is TRBJ2-5; D is uncertain. The germline V gene has CDR1 KGHSH and CDR2 LQKENI. V was shortened by 4 bases and J by 1 base, with 1 base between the two germline ends. This CDR3 has 11 residues. The CDR3 loop reads CASSRQETQYF. The DNA for the CDR3 is TGTGCCAGCTCACGCCAAGAGACCCAGTACTTC.

The rearrangement links TRBV5-6 to TRBJ1-2; the match to TRBD1 covers 7 bases. CDR3 size: 15 residues. Per the germline V gene, CDR1 is SGHDT and CDR2 is YYEEEE. The V and J ends lost 5 bases and 3 bases, in that order; junction bases with no gene match: 10. CDR3 in amino acids: CASSYRDRGYYGYTF. The CDR3 region has the DNA TGTGCCAGCAGTTACCGGGACAGAGGGTACTATGGCTACACCTTC.

The chain carries TRBV7-2 and TRBJ1-5, with 11 bases fitting TRBD1. Germline values: CDR1 SGHTA, CDR2 FQGNSA. The length of the CDR3 is 16 residues. The trim removed 5 bases at V and 3 bases at J, leaving 6 bases unmatched. The CDR3 loop is CASSGGQGAPNQPQHF. The CDR3 DNA follows: TGTGCCAGCAGCGGAGGACAGGGGGCTCCCAATCAGCCCCAGCATTTT.